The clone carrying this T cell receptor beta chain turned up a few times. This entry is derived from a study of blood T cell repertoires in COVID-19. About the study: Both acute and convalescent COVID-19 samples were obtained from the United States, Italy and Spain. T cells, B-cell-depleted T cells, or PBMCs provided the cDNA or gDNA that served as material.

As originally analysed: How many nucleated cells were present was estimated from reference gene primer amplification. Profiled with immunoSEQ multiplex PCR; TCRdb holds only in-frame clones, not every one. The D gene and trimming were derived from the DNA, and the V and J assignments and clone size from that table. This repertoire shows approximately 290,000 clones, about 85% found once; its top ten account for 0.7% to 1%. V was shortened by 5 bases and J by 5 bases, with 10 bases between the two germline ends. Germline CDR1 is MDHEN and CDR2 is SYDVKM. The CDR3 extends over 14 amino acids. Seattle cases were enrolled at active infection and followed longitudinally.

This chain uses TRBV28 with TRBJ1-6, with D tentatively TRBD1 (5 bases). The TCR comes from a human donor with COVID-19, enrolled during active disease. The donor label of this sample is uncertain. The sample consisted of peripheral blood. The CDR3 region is CASSARTNNSPLHF. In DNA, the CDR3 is TGTGCCAGCAGTGCGAGGACAAATAATTCACCCCTCCACTTT.